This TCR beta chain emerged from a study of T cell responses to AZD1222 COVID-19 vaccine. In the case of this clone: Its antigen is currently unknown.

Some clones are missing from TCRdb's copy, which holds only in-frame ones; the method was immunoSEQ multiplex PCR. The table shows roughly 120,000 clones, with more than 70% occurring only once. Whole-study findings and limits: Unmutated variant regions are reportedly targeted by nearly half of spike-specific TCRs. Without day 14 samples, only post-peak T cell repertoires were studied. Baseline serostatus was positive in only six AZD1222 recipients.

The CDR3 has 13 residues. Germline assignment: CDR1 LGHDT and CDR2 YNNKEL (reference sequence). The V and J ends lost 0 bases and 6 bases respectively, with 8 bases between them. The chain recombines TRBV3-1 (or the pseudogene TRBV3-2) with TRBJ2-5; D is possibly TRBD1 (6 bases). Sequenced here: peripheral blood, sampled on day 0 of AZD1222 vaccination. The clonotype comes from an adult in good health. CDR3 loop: CASSQEGTKTQYF. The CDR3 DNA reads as TGTGCCAGCAGCCAAGAAGGGACAAAGACCCAGTACTTC.